Shown below are 22 T cell receptor beta chains from a single sample sequenced in a study of Ad26.COV2.S vaccination and SARS-CoV-2 variants. Sample treatment: about 20 received Ad26.COV2.S at low or high dose, single or two shots; a few received placebo; per-sample allocation not given. The investigators took samples on day 63 after the first vaccine or placebo injection. Generated by immunoSEQ multiplex PCR, the TCRdb table keeps only in-frame clones and is missing some. This sample has some 300,000 clones, with about 86% found just once. The sample in question was peripheral blood, obtained in a trial of Ad26.COV2.S vaccine versus placebo. The source is a person between 18 and 65 years old who received the Ad26.COV2.S COVID-19 vaccine or a placebo.

The gene calls are TRBV19 and TRBJ2-2; tentatively, D is TRBD1 (6 bases). V gave up 0 bases and J gave up 5 bases, with 10 bases separating them. CDR3 length: 15 amino acids. Germline V gene sequence: CDR1 LNHDA, CDR2 SQIVND (reference sequence). The CDR3 DNA follows: TGTGCCAGTAGTATAGATCTGAGGGGGACCGGGGAGCTGTTTTTT. Protein: CASSIDLRGTGELFF.

V usage is TRBV11-1 and J usage is TRBJ2-4; tentative D call: TRBD1 (6 bases). CDR1 is SGHAT and CDR2 is FQDESV in the germline V gene (reference sequence). V lost 3 bases and J 9 bases, leaving 12 bases between the germline ends. The CDR3 runs 13 residues. CDR3 nucleotides: TGTGCCAGCAGCTTTGCTGAGGGGGTCATTCAGTACTTC. Translating gives CASSFAEGVIQYF.

The chain employs TRBV6-5 and TRBJ1-2; TRBD1 is a possible D gene (5 bases). V gave up 6 bases and J gave up 4 bases, with 15 bases separating them. The CDR3 consists of 14 residues. From germline, CDR1 is MNHEY and CDR2 SVGAGI. CDR3 amino acids: CASRVGVNGYGYTF. CDR3 bases: TGTGCCAGCAGGGTGGGGGTTAATGGCTATGGCTACACCTTC.

The J gene is TRBJ1-2, the V gene TRBV6-6; D unresolved. Germline lookup yields CDR1 MNHNY and CDR2 SVGAGI (reference sequence). The CDR3 sequence is 14 residues long. The ends were cut back, 2 bases at V and 4 bases at J, with 11 bases in the middle. As DNA, the CDR3 is TGTGCCAGCAGTTACCGGGTCGAAACCTATGGCTACACCTTC. This translates into CASSYRVETYGYTF.

The J gene is TRBJ1-3, the V gene TRBV19; the D is unclear. Trimming cost V 6 bases and J 1 base, with 13 bases left between them. Germline V gene data show CDR1 as LNHDA and CDR2 as SQIVND (reference sequence). The CDR3 runs to 15 residues. This chain's CDR3 is CASRRVSASGNTIYF. The DNA of the CDR3 is TGTGCCAGTAGACGGGTCTCCGCTTCTGGAAACACCATATATTTT.

The chain recombines TRBV9 with TRBJ2-5, with TRBD2 matching 10 bases. CDR3 length: 16 residues. V shed 1 base and J 5 bases; nucleotides not matched to a gene: 8. The germline V gene has CDR1 SGDLS and CDR2 YYNGEE. The CDR3 spells CASSVSSGGAGETQYF. CDR3 DNA sequence: TGTGCCAGCAGCGTATCCAGCGGGGGGGCCGGGGAGACCCAGTACTTC.

Notes on this clone: This sample includes further DNA sequences coding for the same CDR3. The chain has TRBV10-3 and TRBJ1-1; maybe TRBD1 (5 bases). From germline, CDR1 is ENHRY and CDR2 SYGVKD. This CDR3 contains 14 residues. V lost 8 bases and J 3 bases, leaving 16 bases between the germline ends. The CDR3: CAIGQGRGDTEAFF. Written as DNA, the CDR3 is TGTGCCATCGGGCAGGGACGCGGGGACACTGAAGCTTTCTTT.

In this sample, this clone turned up a few times. This chain connects TRBV3-1 (or the pseudogene TRBV3-2) to TRBJ1-2; tentative D call: TRBD1 (6 bases). Trimming stripped 8 bases from V and 4 bases from J, with 20 bases between. In germline, CDR1 is LGHDT, CDR2 YNNKEL (reference sequence). The CDR3 is made up of 15 amino acids. CDR3 residues: CASWGGGWPPYGYTF. In nucleotides, the CDR3 is TGTGCCAGCTGGGGAGGGGGTTGGCCCCCCTATGGCTACACCTTC.

Notes on this clone: Other DNA sequences within the sample encode an identical CDR3. The chain uses TRBV5-4 and TRBJ2-6; possibly TRBD1 or TRBD2 for D (6 bases each). The CDR3 has 17 residues. Germline CDR1 is SGHNT and CDR2 is YYREEE (reference sequence). V lost 2 bases to trimming and J lost 4 bases, with 16 bases between them. The CDR3: CASSFGGRSSGANVLTF. The CDR3, as DNA: TGTGCCAGCAGCTTCGGGGGCCGGTCTTCCGGGGCCAACGTCCTGACTTTC.

The rearrangement uses TRBV4-1 and TRBJ1-1; tentatively, D is TRBD1 (5 bases). This CDR3 has 15 amino acids. V lost 1 base to trimming and J lost 4 bases, with 13 bases between them. The V gene's germline CDR1 is MGHRA and CDR2 YSYEKL. Here the CDR3 reads CASSQGVGDSTEAFF. In DNA, the CDR3 is TGCGCCAGCAGCCAAGGAGTAGGGGATAGCACTGAAGCTTTCTTT.

The chain carries TRBV7-3 and TRBJ2-3; 7 bases fit TRBD1. The germline gives CDR1 SGHTA, CDR2 FQGTGA. CDR3 length: 14 residues. The J segment lost 1 base and the V segment lost 5 bases, leaving 3 bases of the junction unmatched. The CDR3 sequence: CASSLGQGTDTQYF. In nucleotides, the CDR3 is TGTGCCAGCAGCCTCGGACAGGGCACAGATACGCAGTATTTT.

Only one count was recorded for this clone. The chain has TRBV4-2 and TRBJ2-7, with D maybe TRBD2 (7 bases). The V end lost 0 bases, the J end lost 3 bases, and 15 bases lay between the germline ends. This CDR3 comprises 16 residues. The germline gives CDR1 LGHNA, CDR2 YNFKEQ. The CDR3 nucleotides are TGTGCCAGCAGCCAAGATTGGGGGGGGGCCCTCTACGAGCAGTACTTC. Protein product: CASSQDWGGALYEQYF.

The chain has TRBV3-1 (or the pseudogene TRBV3-2) and TRBJ2-1; tentatively, D is TRBD1 or TRBD2 (5 bases each). The germline V and J ends were trimmed by 4 bases and 10 bases, with 11 bases remaining between them. CDR1 is LGHDT, CDR2 YNNKEL, per germline (reference sequence). The CDR3 loop spans 12 amino acids. The CDR3 DNA sequence: TGTGCCAGCAGCCGAGGGGTGAGCGAGCAGTTCTTC. Its translation: CASSRGVSEQFF.

This clone was counted between two and nine times. The sample holds other DNA sequences that translate to the same CDR3. The V gene is TRBV3-1 (or the pseudogene TRBV3-2), the J gene TRBJ1-6; D may be TRBD1 (5 bases). Trimming pared 3 bases from V and 8 bases from J, leaving 8 bases between. The length of the CDR3 is 13 residues. Per the germline V gene, CDR1 is LGHDT and CDR2 is YNNKEL (reference sequence). The CDR3 spells CASSQGGDSPLHF. The CDR3, as DNA: TGTGCCAGCAGCCAGGGGGGTGATTCACCCCTCCACTTT.

This chain connects TRBV10-3 to TRBJ1-4; D may be TRBD1 (5 bases). Per the germline V gene, CDR1 is ENHRY and CDR2 is SYGVKD. V gave up 4 bases and J gave up 0 bases, with 9 bases separating them. The CDR3 loop spans 15 amino acids. For the CDR3, the DNA is TGTGCCATCAGTGCCCAGGGACCAACTAATGAAAAACTGTTTTTT. This encodes CAISAQGPTNEKLFF.

V and J are TRBV30 and TRBJ1-4; no clear D. V was trimmed by 2 bases and J by 2 bases, leaving 9 bases between them. Germline values: CDR1 GTSNPN, CDR2 SVGIG (reference sequence). CDR3 length equals 14 residues. The CDR3 DNA reads as TGTGCCTGGAGTAGACGGACGACTAATGAAAAACTGTTTTTT. Amino acid sequence: CAWSRRTTNEKLFF.

The chain combines TRBV10-2 with TRBJ1-5, with a tentative D call TRBD1 (5 bases). V was cut by 4 bases and J by 4 bases, with 14 bases left in between. The CDR3 extends over 15 amino acids. The germline CDR1 and CDR2 sequences are WSHSY and SAAADI. CDR3 nucleotides: TGCGCCAGCAGTGTGTGGGGGGTGACGAATCAGCCCCAGCATTTT. This encodes CASSVWGVTNQPQHF.

The chain has TRBV7-9 and TRBJ2-1; D may match TRBD1 or TRBD2 (5 bases each). The CDR3 extends over 15 amino acids. The V gene's germline CDR1 is SEHNR and CDR2 FQNEAQ (reference sequence). Trimming pared 1 base from V and 2 bases from J, leaving 9 bases between. The CDR3 sequence: CASSLGDGPYNEQFF. The CDR3 coding sequence is TGTGCCAGCAGCTTAGGGGACGGCCCCTACAATGAGCAGTTCTTC.

V and J are TRBV5-1 and TRBJ2-5, with D perhaps being TRBD1 or TRBD2 (5 bases each). The CDR3 is 15 amino acids. The V and J ends lost 4 bases and 1 base respectively, with 14 bases between them. Germline-derived CDR1 and CDR2 are SGHRS and YFSETQ. The CDR3 region is CASSDPWGTQETQYF. Here the CDR3 DNA reads TGCGCCAGCAGCGACCCTTGGGGGACCCAAGAGACCCAGTACTTC.

This sequence joins TRBV10-3 and TRBJ1-5; TRBD1 matches at 8 bases. The trim removed 2 bases at V and 6 bases at J, leaving 3 bases unmatched. Germline lookup yields CDR1 ENHRY and CDR2 SYGVKD. The CDR3 runs to 14 residues. The CDR3 here is CAISEGTGTQPQHF. In DNA form, the CDR3 reads TGTGCCATCAGTGAGGGGACAGGAACTCAGCCCCAGCATTTT.

The chain is built from TRBV5-4 and TRBJ2-5, with a tentative D call TRBD2 (5 bases). V lost 0 bases, J lost 5 bases, and 11 bases lay in between. Germline V gene sequence: CDR1 SGHNT, CDR2 YYREEE (reference sequence). The CDR3 totals 14 residues. The CDR3 nucleotides read TGTGCCAGCAGCTTGGTTCGGGGTCACGAGACCCAGTACTTC. Its translation is CASSLVRGHETQYF.

This clone was counted a few times. The rearrangement joins TRBV18 to TRBJ1-5; D remains unclear. CDR3 length: 13 amino acids. V was shortened by 2 bases and J by 7 bases, with 9 bases between the two germline ends. Germline-derived CDR1 and CDR2 are KGHSH and LQKENI. CDR3 region: CASSPTAEQPQHF. Here the CDR3 DNA reads TGTGCCAGCTCACCAACAGCGGAGCAGCCCCAGCATTTT. Filled out from reference TRBV18 and TRBJ1-5, the complete variable domain reads NAGVMQNPRHLVRRRGQEARLRCSPMKGHSHVYWYRQLPEEGLKFMVYLQKENIIDESGMPKERFSAEFPKEGPSILRIQQVVRGDSAAYFCASSPTAEQPQHFGDGTRLSIL.